The 27 T cell receptor beta chains presented below share a single source sample, sequenced in a study of blood T cell repertoires in COVID-19. The assay was immunoSEQ multiplex PCR, and TCRdb's table has in-frame clones only and misses some. This table has about 130,000 clones, about 74% appearing once. Sequencing was done on a sample of peripheral blood. These TCRs come from a man aged 60-69 years with acute or convalescent COVID-19.

This clone came up a few times. The V call is TRBV5-1, the J call TRBJ2-3, with 8 positions matching TRBD2. This CDR3 region has 17 residues. Trimming at V came to 0 bases and at J to 3 bases, leaving 9 bases not matched to a gene. The germline gives CDR1 SGHRS, CDR2 YFSETQ. CDR3 loop: CASSLAGAGALTDTQYF. The CDR3 DNA reads as TGCGCCAGCAGCTTGGCCGGAGCGGGAGCCTTGACAGATACGCAGTATTTT. The full variable domain, in which reference TRBV5-1 and TRBJ2-3 provide the parts outside the CDR3, is KAGVTQTPRYLIKTRGQQVTLSCSPISGHRSVSWYQQTPGQGLQFLFEYFSETQRNKGNFPGRFSGRQFSNSRSEMNVSTLELGDSALYLCASSLAGAGALTDTQYFGPGTRLTVL.

The chain joins TRBV20-1 to TRBJ1-2; D not certain. The CDR3 loop spans 11 amino acids. In germline, CDR1 is DFQATT, CDR2 SNEGSKA (reference sequence). Trimming took 0 bases from V and 4 from J, leaving 3 bases between them. DNA of the CDR3: TGCAGTGCTAGAGACGGCTATGGCTACACCTTC. Protein sequence: CSARDGYGYTF.

The V gene is TRBV6-5, the J gene TRBJ1-1, with 7 bases matching TRBD1. The germline V gene encodes CDR1 MNHEY and CDR2 SVGAGI. The CDR3 covers 14 residues. Germline trimming cut 8 bases from V and 6 bases from J; bases unmatched to any gene: 12. The CDR3 nucleotides are TGTGCCAGCCAGAAGCCCGAGGGGGCCGCTGAAGCTTTCTTT. It yields the protein CASQKPEGAAEAFF.

This sequence joins TRBV9 and TRBJ2-3; 8 nucleotides agree with TRBD2. Germline CDR1 and CDR2: SGDLS and YYNGEE. The CDR3 extends over 15 amino acids. V lost 2 bases and J lost 0; bases outside the gene matches: 2. This CDR3 is CASSVSGTSTDTQYF. DNA for the CDR3: TGTGCCAGCAGCGTTAGCGGGACTAGCACAGATACGCAGTATTTT.

This clone was seen just once. The chain recombines TRBV11-2 with TRBJ2-1; D not certain. The germline gives CDR1 SGHAT, CDR2 FQNNGV. The V end lost 1 base, the J end lost 9 bases, and 19 bases lay between the germline ends. This CDR3 is built from 16 residues. The CDR3 spells CASSLGQTVRFGEQFF. In DNA, the CDR3 is TGTGCCAGCAGCTTAGGACAAACCGTACGCTTCGGTGAGCAGTTCTTC.

This clone turned up a few times. The CDR3 reads CATSGPGLYDQPQHF. The CDR3 coding sequence is TGTGCCACCAGTGGCCCGGGACTCTACGATCAGCCCCAGCATTTT. The rearrangement uses TRBV24-1 and TRBJ1-5; maybe TRBD1 (5 bases). CDR3 length: 15 residues. The germline V and J ends were trimmed by 5 bases and 5 bases, with 15 bases remaining between them. Germline CDR1 KGHDR, CDR2 SFDVKD.

The chain combines TRBV19 with TRBJ1-1; 8 bases agree with TRBD1. This CDR3 has 15 residues. V shed 10 bases and J 1 base; nucleotides not matched to a gene: 11. Germline values: CDR1 LNHDA, CDR2 SQIVND (reference sequence). For the CDR3, the DNA is TGTGCCACCCGAGGGGGTGGGACAGGGAACACTGAAGCTTTCTTT. Residues: CATRGGGTGNTEAFF.

The count of this clone is one. This chain joins TRBV30 and TRBJ1-2; D is uncertain. CDR1 is GTSNPN and CDR2 is SVGIG in the germline V gene (reference sequence). The length of the CDR3 is 13 residues. Trimming removed 1 base from V and 2 bases from J, with 8 bases in between. CDR3 in amino acids: CAWSARWNYGYTF. DNA of the CDR3: TGTGCCTGGAGTGCCAGGTGGAACTATGGCTACACCTTC.

This sequence joins TRBV14 and TRBJ2-7, with TRBD2 matching 8 bases. After removal of 4 bases from V and 5 bases from J, the junction contained 10 bases not matched to a gene. The CDR3 sequence is 15 residues long. Germline V lookup: CDR1 SGHDN, CDR2 FVKESK. The DNA for the CDR3 is TGTGCCAGCAGCCCCCTCAGCGGGAGTTCCCACGAGCAGTACTTC. Translation: CASSPLSGSSHEQYF. Based on the CDR3 plus reference TRBV14 and TRBJ2-7, the full variable domain is EAGVTQFPSHSVIEKGQTVTLRCDPISGHDNLYWYRRVMGKEIKFLLHFVKESKQDESGMPNNRFLAERTGGTYSTLKVQPAELEDSGVYFCASSPLSGSSHEQYFGPGTRLTVT.

This sequence joins TRBV9 and TRBJ2-2, with a possible D match to TRBD2 (6 bases). The CDR3 sequence is 15 residues long. Germline values: CDR1 SGDLS, CDR2 YYNGEE. Trimming removed 3 bases from V and 8 bases from J, with 17 bases in between. CDR3 bases: TGTGCCAGCAGCGACAGACTAGGGTCGTGGGGGGAGCTGTTTTTT. Protein sequence: CASSDRLGSWGELFF.

This CDR3 reads CASTPGGPRGAFF. In DNA form, the CDR3 reads TGTGCCAGCACCCCGGGCGGGCCTCGGGGGGCTTTCTTT. The genes are TRBV6-5 and TRBJ1-1; the D gene is possibly TRBD1 (5 bases). Germline V lookup: CDR1 MNHEY, CDR2 SVGAGI. This CDR3 region has 13 residues. V lost 7 bases to trimming and J lost 11 bases, with 20 bases between them.

This chain links TRBV5-1 with TRBJ2-3, with 8 bases aligning to TRBD2. CDR3 size: 15 residues. Germline CDR1 and CDR2: SGHRS and YFSETQ. V lost 0 bases to trimming and J lost 5 bases; unmatched junction nucleotides: 5. The CDR3 reads CASSLATGGLDTQYF. As DNA, the CDR3 is TGCGCCAGCAGCTTGGCAACGGGGGGGCTAGATACGCAGTATTTT.

The rearrangement links TRBV5-1 to TRBJ2-2; 7 nucleotides match TRBD2. After removal of 0 bases from V and 2 bases from J, the junction contained 1 base not matched to a gene. The CDR3 spans 15 residues. The germline V gene encodes CDR1 SGHRS and CDR2 YFSETQ. The CDR3 loop reads CASSLEAGNTGELFF. CDR3 nucleotide sequence: TGCGCCAGCAGCTTGGAAGCGGGAAACACCGGGGAGCTGTTTTTT.

The chain has TRBV9 and TRBJ2-5, with 12 bases that match TRBD2. CDR3 length: 17 residues. The J segment lost 2 bases and the V segment lost 4 bases, leaving 9 bases of the junction unmatched. Germline values: CDR1 SGDLS, CDR2 YYNGEE. CDR3 protein: CASSPIGGLAGQETQYF. The DNA for the CDR3 is TGTGCCAGCAGCCCAATCGGAGGACTAGCGGGGCAAGAGACCCAGTACTTC.

Sample share makes this clone large. J is TRBJ2-2 and V is TRBV20-1; tentative D call: TRBD1 (6 bases). Trimming shortened V by 3 bases and J by 6 bases, and 8 bases separated the two germline ends. Germline values: CDR1 DFQATT, CDR2 SNEGSKA (reference sequence). This CDR3 spans 12 amino acids. CDR3 loop: CSASKGAGELFF. The CDR3 DNA is TGCAGTGCTAGTAAGGGGGCCGGGGAGCTGTTTTTT.

V and J are TRBV2 and TRBJ2-5, with TRBD2 as a possible D gene (6 bases). CDR1 is SNHLY, CDR2 FYNNEI, per germline. The CDR3 totals 16 residues. The ends were cut back, 6 bases at V and 2 bases at J, with 19 bases in the middle. The CDR3 sequence: CASRPIGGITQETQYF. The CDR3 DNA reads TGTGCCAGCAGGCCCATTGGGGGGATTACACAAGAGACCCAGTACTTC.

The V and J genes are TRBV12-3 or TRBV12-4 and TRBJ2-1; no clear D. Trimming took off 5 bases at V and 7 bases at J, with 12 bases between the two ends. The CDR3 sequence is 13 residues long. The CDR3: CASSPRVGNEQFF. The CDR3 region has the DNA TGTGCCAGCAGTCCCCGGGTTGGGAATGAGCAGTTCTTC.

The chain is built from TRBV19 and TRBJ2-5; the match to TRBD2 covers 8 bases. Germline V gene data show CDR1 as LNHDA and CDR2 as SQIVND (reference sequence). CDR3 length: 14 amino acids. The junction had 5 bases not matched to a gene; V was cut back by 4 bases and J by 4 bases. In DNA form, the CDR3 reads TGTGCCAGTAGTACTACTCGGGAGGGAGAGACCCAGTACTTC. It yields the protein CASSTTREGETQYF.

The DNA for the CDR3 is TGTGCCAGCTCCCGGACAGGGTACATCGACGAGCAGTACTTC. Protein sequence: CASSRTGYIDEQYF. This chain connects TRBV18 to TRBJ2-7, with 8 bases that match TRBD1. The CDR3 extends over 14 amino acids. The V gene end was trimmed by 6 bases and the J gene end by 5 bases; junction bases not matched to a gene: 9. Looked up from germline, CDR1 is KGHSH and CDR2 is LQKENI.

This chain uses TRBV30 with TRBJ2-7; D is unclear. Trimming removed 5 bases at V and 5 bases at J, with 19 bases between. This CDR3 contains 14 residues. Germline CDR1 is GTSNPN and CDR2 is SVGIG (reference sequence). In nucleotides, the CDR3 is TGTGCCTGGGCATCCCTAGATCGCCGCCACGAGCAGTACTTC. Amino acid sequence: CAWASLDRRHEQYF.

The rearrangement joins TRBV3-1 (or the pseudogene TRBV3-2) to TRBJ2-1; TRBD2 matches at 9 bases. The V segment lost 3 bases and the J segment 8 bases; nucleotides outside the gene matches: 17. The germline V gene encodes CDR1 LGHDT and CDR2 YNNKEL (reference sequence). The length of the CDR3 is 18 residues. CDR3 loop: CASSQRGGLAVSGDEQFF. CDR3 DNA sequence: TGTGCCAGCAGCCAGAGGGGGGGACTAGCAGTTAGTGGCGATGAGCAGTTCTTC.

V gene TRBV18 combines with J gene TRBJ2-1, with D maybe TRBD1 (5 bases). The CDR3 extends over 12 amino acids. The germline V gene encodes CDR1 KGHSH and CDR2 LQKENI. Trimming pared 1 base from V and 7 bases from J, leaving 5 bases between. CDR3 in amino acids: CASSPQGNEQFF. CDR3 sequence (DNA): TGTGCCAGCTCACCACAGGGGAATGAGCAGTTCTTC. Supplemented by reference TRBV18 and TRBJ2-1, the full variable domain reads NAGVMQNPRHLVRRRGQEARLRCSPMKGHSHVYWYRQLPEEGLKFMVYLQKENIIDESGMPKERFSAEFPKEGPSILRIQQVVRGDSAAYFCASSPQGNEQFFGPGTRLTVL.

This clone has just a few counts. The chain carries TRBV19 and TRBJ2-5; D perhaps matches TRBD1 (8 bases). Trimming cost V 6 bases and J 2 bases, with 13 bases left between them. CDR1 is LNHDA, CDR2 SQIVND, per germline (reference sequence). The CDR3 is 14 residues long. In DNA form, the CDR3 reads TGTGCCAGTAGCGACAGGGGACTACAAGAGACCCAGTACTTC. Protein sequence: CASSDRGLQETQYF.

J is TRBJ1-1 and V is TRBV6-5; D is unresolved. The CDR3 covers 12 residues. Per germline, CDR1 MNHEY and CDR2 SVGAGI. V lost 2 bases to trimming and J lost 9 bases, with 10 bases between them. The CDR3 coding sequence is TGTGCCAGCAGTTACCGCGGACTTAAAGCTTTCTTT. This encodes CASSYRGLKAFF.

The chain is built from TRBV6-5 and TRBJ1-5; D unclear. Germline V gene sequence: CDR1 MNHEY, CDR2 SVGAGI. Trimming left V 11 bases short and J 7 bases short, with 18 bases between. The CDR3 is 13 residues long. CDR3 coding DNA: TGTGCCGGCTCAGAGGGTATAGGACAGCCCCAGCATTTT. The encoded protein is CAGSEGIGQPQHF.

The chain is built from TRBV6-1 and TRBJ1-5; 7 nucleotides agree with TRBD1. V lost 2 bases and J lost 0; bases outside the gene matches: 7. Germline values: CDR1 MNHNS, CDR2 SASEGT. The CDR3 is 17 residues long. The CDR3 DNA follows: TGTGCCAGCAGTGAACTTAGGGGACAGTATAGCAATCAGCCCCAGCATTTT. Protein product: CASSELRGQYSNQPQHF.

The genes are TRBV2 and TRBJ1-1; 9 nucleotides agree with TRBD1. The CDR3 consists of 15 residues. Trimming took 1 base from V and 0 from J; bases not matched to a gene: 0. Germline CDR1 is SNHLY and CDR2 is FYNNEI. CDR3: CASSEDRGLNTEAFF. The CDR3 bases are TGTGCCAGCAGTGAAGACAGGGGGCTGAACACTGAAGCTTTCTTT.